This T cell receptor (beta chain) was recovered during a study of CD8 T cells in ankylosing spondylitis. Overall study findings and caveats: As reported, disease-linked clones showed significant enrichment in matched ankylosing spondylitis synovial fluid. Within ankylosing spondylitis blood, a TCR beta motif made up of roughly eight highly homologous variants appeared to be characteristic.

This clonotype occurred a few times. What it binds is unknown. It was by quantitative 5'-RACE with molecular barcodes that TCR beta libraries were made. TCRdb independently ran MiXCR on the 5' RACE reads; one entry per CDR3 protein. The repertoire holds 220,000 or so distinct CDR3 sequences, with 10% as singletons. V was shortened by 3 bases and J by 2 bases, with 16 bases between the two germline ends. The CDR3 totals 15 residues. Germline assignment: CDR1 DFQATT and CDR2 SNEGSKA (reference sequence). Source material: blood, either unsorted or a sorted T cell fraction (not recorded which). The chain joins TRBV20-1 to TRBJ1-2; D gene ambiguous. This clonotype was sampled from a male donor with ankylosing spondylitis or in good health (not recorded which). This CDR3 is CSARSSFRTNYGYTF. DNA of the CDR3: TGCAGTGCTAGGTCGTCTTTTAGAACAAACTATGGCTACACCTTC.